The clone carrying this TCR beta chain has a single count. The antigen is unknown. A CD45RA-negative memory subset and a CD45RA+ naive subset were separated from the CD4+ cells. This table comes from immunoSEQ multiplex PCR, and its TCRdb copy is limited to in-frame clones, with some not included. The top ten hold over 1% of the sample, which has 1,500,000 or so clones, about 96% seen once. The CDR3 has 17 amino acids. V shed 2 bases, J shed 2 bases, and the junction held 5 bases outside the gene matches. The germline V gene has CDR1 SGHTA and CDR2 FQGTGA. This specimen comes from a study of shared clonotypes between healthy human individuals. Study-level results: Generation probabilities of non-shared clonotypes were lower (relative to those shared by all four donors). An anticipated effect of sequencing depth on clonotype sharing among donors was recognized. Only blood samples were collected, and tissue repertoires likely differ.

The rearrangement links TRBV7-3 to TRBJ2-2; TRBD2 matches 10 bases. This sequence originates from a man younger than 45 in good health. The sample consisted of naive CD4+ T cells sorted from blood. This sample's subset: CD45RA+ positively selected. The CDR3 is CASSLGLAELNTGELFF. The CDR3 DNA follows: TGTGCCAGCAGCTTAGGACTAGCGGAGTTAAACACCGGGGAGCTGTTTTTT.